This TCR beta chain was observed in a study of PD-1 blockade in classical Hodgkin lymphoma. Regarding the study as a whole: Although disease activity or prior therapy may be involved, causes of the repertoire differences remain undefined. With CD4+ cells, TCR diversity rose significantly by C4D1, but not with CD8+ cells.

Note on this clone: Its specificity is unknown.

Assay: immunoSEQ multiplex PCR; the TCRdb copy retains only in-frame clones and omits some. The table shows almost 95,000 clones, with approximately 86% occurring only once. V was cut by 0 bases and J by 5 bases, with 10 bases left in between. This CDR3 is 13 amino acids long. Germline lookup yields CDR1 GTSNPN and CDR2 SVGIG (reference sequence). Described time point: cycle 4 day 1 (C4D1), after five to seven weeks of nivolumab. The patients all showed relapse after autologous stem cell transplantation, while their brentuximab vedotin exposure varied. The specimen comprised peripheral blood mononuclear cells (PBMCs), sampled before the fourth cycle of nivolumab. This sequence originates from a human donor with classical Hodgkin lymphoma. The genes are TRBV30 and TRBJ2-5; D ambiguous. In DNA, the CDR3 is TGTGCCTGGAGTGTGGGCTTTGATGAGACCCAGTACTTC. Translated: CAWSVGFDETQYF.